This T cell receptor beta chain was obtained from a study of control samples from healthy donors and cancer patients. This clone came up a few times. Clones were sequenced by immunoSEQ multiplex PCR, and TCRdb holds only the in-frame ones, with some missing. Counted here are just over 90,000 clones, about 85% occurring once; the ten biggest clones make up around 1.3%. Germline CDR1 reads SGHRS; CDR2 reads YFSETQ. The CDR3 totals 20 residues. V was trimmed by 4 bases and J by 0 bases, leaving 25 bases between them. The J gene is TRBJ2-2, the V gene TRBV5-1; either TRBD1 or TRBD2 may fit D (6 bases each). This sequence was found in a woman aged 45-65 years in good health. Sequencing was performed on blood. CDR3 coding DNA: TGCGCCAGCAGCGAGCCGGTCCGGGGAACAGGGAGGACGAACACCGGGGAGCTGTTTTTT. Translated, it gives CASSEPVRGTGRTNTGELFF.